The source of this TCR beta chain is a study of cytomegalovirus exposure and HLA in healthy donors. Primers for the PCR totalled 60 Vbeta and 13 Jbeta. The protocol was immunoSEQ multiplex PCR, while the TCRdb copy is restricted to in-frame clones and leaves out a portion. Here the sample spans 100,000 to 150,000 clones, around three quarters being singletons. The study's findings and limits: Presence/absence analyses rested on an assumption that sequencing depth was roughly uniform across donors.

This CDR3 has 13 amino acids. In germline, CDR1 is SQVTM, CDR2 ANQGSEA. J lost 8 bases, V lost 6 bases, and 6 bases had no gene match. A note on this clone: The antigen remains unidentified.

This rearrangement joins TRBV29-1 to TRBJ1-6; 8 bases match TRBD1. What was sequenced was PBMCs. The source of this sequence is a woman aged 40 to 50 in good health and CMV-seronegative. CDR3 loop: CSVGQGRDSPLHF. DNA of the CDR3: TGCAGCGTAGGACAGGGCCGCGATTCACCCCTCCACTTT. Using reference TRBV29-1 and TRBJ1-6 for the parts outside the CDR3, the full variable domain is SAVISQKPSRDICQRGTSLTIQCQVDSQVTMMFWYRQQPGQSLTLIATANQGSEATYESGFVIDKFPISRPNLTFSTLTVSNMSPEDSSIYLCSVGQGRDSPLHFGNGTRLTVT.